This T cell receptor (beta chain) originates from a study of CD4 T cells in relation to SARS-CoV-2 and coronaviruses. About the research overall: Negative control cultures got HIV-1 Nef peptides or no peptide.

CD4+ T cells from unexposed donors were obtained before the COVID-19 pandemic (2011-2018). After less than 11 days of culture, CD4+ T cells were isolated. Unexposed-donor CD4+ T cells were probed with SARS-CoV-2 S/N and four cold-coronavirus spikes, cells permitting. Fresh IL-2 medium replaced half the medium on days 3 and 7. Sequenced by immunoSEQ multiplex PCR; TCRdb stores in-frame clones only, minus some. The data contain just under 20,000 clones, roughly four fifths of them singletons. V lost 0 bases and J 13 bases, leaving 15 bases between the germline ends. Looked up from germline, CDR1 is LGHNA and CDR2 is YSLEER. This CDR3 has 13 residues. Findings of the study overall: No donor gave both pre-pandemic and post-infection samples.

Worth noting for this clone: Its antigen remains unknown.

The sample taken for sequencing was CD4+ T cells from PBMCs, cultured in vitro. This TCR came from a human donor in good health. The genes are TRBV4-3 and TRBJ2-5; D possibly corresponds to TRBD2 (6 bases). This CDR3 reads CASSQERRGLLYF. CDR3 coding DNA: TGCGCCAGCAGCCAAGAGCGACGGGGACTCCTGTACTTC.